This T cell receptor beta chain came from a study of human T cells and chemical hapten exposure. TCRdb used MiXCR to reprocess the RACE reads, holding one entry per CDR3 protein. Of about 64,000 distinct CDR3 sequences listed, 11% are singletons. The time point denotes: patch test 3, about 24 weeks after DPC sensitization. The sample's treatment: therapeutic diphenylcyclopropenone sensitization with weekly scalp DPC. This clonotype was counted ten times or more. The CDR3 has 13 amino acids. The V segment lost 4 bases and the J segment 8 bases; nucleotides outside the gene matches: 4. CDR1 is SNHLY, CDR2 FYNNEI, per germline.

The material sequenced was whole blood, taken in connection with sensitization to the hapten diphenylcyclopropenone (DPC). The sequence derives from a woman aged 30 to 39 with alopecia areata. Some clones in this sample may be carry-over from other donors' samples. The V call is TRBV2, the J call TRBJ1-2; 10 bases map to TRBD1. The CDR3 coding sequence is TGTGCCAGCAGTGGGGACAGGGGTGAAGGCTACACCTTC. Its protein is CASSGDRGEGYTF.